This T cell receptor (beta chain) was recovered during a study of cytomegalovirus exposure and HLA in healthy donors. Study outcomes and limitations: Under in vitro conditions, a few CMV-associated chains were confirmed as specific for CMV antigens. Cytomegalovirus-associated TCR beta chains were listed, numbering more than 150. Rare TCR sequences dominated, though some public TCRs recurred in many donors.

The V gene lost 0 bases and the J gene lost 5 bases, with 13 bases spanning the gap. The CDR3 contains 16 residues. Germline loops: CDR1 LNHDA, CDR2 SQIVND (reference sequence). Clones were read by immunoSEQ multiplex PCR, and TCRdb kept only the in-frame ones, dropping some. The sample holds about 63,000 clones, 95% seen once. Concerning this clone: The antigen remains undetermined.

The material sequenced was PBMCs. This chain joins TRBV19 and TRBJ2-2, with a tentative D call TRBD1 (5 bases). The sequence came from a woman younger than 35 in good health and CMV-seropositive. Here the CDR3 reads CASSIDRSPGTGELFF. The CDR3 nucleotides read TGTGCCAGTAGTATAGATAGGTCTCCAGGGACCGGGGAGCTGTTTTTT.